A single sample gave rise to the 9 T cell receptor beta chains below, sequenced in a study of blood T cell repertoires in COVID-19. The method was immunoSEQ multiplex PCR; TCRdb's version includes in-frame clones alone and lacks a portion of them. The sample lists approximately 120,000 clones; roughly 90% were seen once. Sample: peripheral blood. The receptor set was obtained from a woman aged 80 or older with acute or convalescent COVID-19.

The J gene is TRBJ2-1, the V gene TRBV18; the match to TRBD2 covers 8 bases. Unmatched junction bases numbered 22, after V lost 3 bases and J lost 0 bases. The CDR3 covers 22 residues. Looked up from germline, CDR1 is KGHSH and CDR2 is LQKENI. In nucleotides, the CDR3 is TGTGCCAGCTCACCGTCCTTATTTAGCGGGAATCTGACGAAGAGCTCCTACAATGAGCAGTTCTTC. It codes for CASSPSLFSGNLTKSSYNEQFF.

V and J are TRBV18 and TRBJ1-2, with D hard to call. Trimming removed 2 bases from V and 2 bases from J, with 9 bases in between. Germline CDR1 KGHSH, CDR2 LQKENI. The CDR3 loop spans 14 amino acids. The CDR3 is CASSPNYRNYGYTF. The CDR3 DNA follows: TGTGCCAGCTCACCAAATTACAGAAACTATGGCTACACCTTC.

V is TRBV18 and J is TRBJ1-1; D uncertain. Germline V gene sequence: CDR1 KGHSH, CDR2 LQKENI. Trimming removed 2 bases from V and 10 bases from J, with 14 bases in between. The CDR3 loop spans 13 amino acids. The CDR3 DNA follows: TGTGCCAGCTCACCAGATGAAGGTAGGAGAGCTTTCTTT. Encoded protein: CASSPDEGRRAFF.

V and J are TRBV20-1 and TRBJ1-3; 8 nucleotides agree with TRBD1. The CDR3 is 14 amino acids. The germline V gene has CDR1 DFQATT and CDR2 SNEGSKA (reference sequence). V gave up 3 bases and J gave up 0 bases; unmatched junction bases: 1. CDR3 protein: CSASDRGSGNTIYF. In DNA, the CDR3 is TGCAGTGCTAGTGACAGGGGCTCTGGAAACACCATATATTTT.

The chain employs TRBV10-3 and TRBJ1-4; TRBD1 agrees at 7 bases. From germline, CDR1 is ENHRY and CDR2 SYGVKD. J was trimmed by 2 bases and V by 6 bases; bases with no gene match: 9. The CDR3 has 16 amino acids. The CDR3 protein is CAISQQGPRTNEKLFF. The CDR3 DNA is TGTGCCATCAGCCAACAGGGGCCTAGGACTAATGAAAAACTGTTTTTT.

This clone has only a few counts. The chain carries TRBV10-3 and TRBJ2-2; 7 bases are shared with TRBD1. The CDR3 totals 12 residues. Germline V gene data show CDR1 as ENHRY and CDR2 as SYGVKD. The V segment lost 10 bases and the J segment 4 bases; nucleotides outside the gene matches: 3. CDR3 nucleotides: TGTGCCACAGGGGGTAGCACCGGGGAGCTGTTTTTT. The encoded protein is CATGGSTGELFF.

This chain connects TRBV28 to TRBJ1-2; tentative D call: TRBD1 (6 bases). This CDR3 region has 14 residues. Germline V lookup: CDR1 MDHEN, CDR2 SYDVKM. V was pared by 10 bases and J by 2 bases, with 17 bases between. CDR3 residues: CATAPGQRNYGYTF. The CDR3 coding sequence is TGTGCCACTGCACCCGGACAGAGAAACTATGGCTACACCTTC.

The CDR3 DNA is TGTGCCAGCAGTTTTGCAGGGAACACTGAAGCTTTCTTT. Amino acid sequence: CASSFAGNTEAFF. The J gene is TRBJ1-1, the V gene TRBV27; D ambiguous. CDR3 length: 13 amino acids. Trimming shortened V by 3 bases and J by 1 base, and 6 bases separated the two germline ends. Germline CDR1 MNHEY, CDR2 SMNVEV (reference sequence).

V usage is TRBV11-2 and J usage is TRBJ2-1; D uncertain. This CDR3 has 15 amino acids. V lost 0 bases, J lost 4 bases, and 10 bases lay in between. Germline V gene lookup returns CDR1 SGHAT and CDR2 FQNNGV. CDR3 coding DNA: TGTGCCAGCAGCTTAGAACTGTCGAAGTACAATGAGCAGTTCTTC. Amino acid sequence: CASSLELSKYNEQFF.